This T cell receptor beta chain is drawn from a study of cytomegalovirus exposure and HLA in healthy donors. Both 60 Vbeta primers and 13 Jbeta primers went into the PCR. Data came from immunoSEQ multiplex PCR; TCRdb stores just in-frame clones and leaves some out. This table holds over 100,000 clones, approximately 79% found once. V lost 3 bases and J lost 3; bases outside the gene matches: 8. CDR1 LGHNT and CDR2 FRNRAP come from the germline V gene. The length of the CDR3 is 15 residues. This clone appeared once. The rearrangement uses TRBV12-5 and TRBJ2-7, with TRBD2 matching 7 bases. The sample consisted of PBMCs. This TCR was recovered from a male donor in good health and CMV-seronegative. In DNA form, the CDR3 reads TGTGCTAGTGGTTTACTCCGGGGGGATTACTACGAGCAGTACTTC. This gives the protein CASGLLRGDYYEQYF.